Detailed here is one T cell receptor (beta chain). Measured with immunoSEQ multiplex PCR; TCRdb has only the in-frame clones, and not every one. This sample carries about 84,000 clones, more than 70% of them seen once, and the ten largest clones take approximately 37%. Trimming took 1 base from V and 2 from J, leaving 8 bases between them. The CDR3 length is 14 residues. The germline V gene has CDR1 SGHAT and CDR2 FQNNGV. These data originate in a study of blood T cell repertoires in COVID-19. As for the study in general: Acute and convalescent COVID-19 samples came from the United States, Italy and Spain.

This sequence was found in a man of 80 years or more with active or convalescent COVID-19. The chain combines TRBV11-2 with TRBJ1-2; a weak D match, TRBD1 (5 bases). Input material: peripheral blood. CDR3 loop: CASSLAGRNYGYTF. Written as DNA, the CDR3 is TGTGCCAGCAGCTTAGCAGGGCGGAACTATGGCTACACCTTC. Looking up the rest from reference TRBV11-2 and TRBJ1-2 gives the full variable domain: EAGVAQSPRYKIIEKRQSVAFWCNPISGHATLYWYQQILGQGPKLLIQFQNNGVVDDSQLPKDRFSAERLKGVDSTLKIQPAKLEDSAVYLCASSLAGRNYGYTFGSGTRLTVV.